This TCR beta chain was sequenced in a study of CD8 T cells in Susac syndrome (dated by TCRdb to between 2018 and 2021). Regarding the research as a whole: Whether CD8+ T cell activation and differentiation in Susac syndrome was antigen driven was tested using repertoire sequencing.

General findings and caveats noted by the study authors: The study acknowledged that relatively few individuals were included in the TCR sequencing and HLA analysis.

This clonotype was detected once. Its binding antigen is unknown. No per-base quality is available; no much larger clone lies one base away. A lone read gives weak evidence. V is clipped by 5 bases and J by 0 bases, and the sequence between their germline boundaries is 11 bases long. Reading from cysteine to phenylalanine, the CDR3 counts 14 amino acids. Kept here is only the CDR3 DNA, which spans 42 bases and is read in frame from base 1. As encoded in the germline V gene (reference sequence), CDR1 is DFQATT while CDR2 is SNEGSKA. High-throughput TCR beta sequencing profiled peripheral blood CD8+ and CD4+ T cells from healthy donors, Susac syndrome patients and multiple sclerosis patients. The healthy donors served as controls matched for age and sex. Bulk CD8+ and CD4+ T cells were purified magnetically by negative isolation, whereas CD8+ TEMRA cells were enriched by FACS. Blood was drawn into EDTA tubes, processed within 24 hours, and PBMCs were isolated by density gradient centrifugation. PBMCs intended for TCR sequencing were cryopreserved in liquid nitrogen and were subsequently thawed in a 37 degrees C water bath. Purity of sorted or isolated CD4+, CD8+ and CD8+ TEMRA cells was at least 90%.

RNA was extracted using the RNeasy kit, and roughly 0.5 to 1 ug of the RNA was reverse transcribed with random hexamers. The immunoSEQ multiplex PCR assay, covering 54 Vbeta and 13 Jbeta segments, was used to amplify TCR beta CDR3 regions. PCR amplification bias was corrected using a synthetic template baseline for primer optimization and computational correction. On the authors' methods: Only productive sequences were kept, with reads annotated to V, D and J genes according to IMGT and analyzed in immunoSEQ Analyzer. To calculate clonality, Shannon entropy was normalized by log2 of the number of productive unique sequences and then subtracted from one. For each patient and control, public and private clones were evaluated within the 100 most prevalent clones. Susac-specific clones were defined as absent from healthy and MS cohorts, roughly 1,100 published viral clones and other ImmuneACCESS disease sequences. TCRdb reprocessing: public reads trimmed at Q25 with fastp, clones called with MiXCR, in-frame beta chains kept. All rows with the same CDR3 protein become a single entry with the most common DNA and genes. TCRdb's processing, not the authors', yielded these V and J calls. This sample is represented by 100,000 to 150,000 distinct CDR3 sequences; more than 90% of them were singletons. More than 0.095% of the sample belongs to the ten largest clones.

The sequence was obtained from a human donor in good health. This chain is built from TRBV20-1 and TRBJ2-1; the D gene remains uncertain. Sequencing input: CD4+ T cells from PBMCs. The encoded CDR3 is CSAPSQSSYNEQFF. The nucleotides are TGCAGTGCTCCCTCTCAGAGCTCCTACAATGAGCAGTTCTTC.